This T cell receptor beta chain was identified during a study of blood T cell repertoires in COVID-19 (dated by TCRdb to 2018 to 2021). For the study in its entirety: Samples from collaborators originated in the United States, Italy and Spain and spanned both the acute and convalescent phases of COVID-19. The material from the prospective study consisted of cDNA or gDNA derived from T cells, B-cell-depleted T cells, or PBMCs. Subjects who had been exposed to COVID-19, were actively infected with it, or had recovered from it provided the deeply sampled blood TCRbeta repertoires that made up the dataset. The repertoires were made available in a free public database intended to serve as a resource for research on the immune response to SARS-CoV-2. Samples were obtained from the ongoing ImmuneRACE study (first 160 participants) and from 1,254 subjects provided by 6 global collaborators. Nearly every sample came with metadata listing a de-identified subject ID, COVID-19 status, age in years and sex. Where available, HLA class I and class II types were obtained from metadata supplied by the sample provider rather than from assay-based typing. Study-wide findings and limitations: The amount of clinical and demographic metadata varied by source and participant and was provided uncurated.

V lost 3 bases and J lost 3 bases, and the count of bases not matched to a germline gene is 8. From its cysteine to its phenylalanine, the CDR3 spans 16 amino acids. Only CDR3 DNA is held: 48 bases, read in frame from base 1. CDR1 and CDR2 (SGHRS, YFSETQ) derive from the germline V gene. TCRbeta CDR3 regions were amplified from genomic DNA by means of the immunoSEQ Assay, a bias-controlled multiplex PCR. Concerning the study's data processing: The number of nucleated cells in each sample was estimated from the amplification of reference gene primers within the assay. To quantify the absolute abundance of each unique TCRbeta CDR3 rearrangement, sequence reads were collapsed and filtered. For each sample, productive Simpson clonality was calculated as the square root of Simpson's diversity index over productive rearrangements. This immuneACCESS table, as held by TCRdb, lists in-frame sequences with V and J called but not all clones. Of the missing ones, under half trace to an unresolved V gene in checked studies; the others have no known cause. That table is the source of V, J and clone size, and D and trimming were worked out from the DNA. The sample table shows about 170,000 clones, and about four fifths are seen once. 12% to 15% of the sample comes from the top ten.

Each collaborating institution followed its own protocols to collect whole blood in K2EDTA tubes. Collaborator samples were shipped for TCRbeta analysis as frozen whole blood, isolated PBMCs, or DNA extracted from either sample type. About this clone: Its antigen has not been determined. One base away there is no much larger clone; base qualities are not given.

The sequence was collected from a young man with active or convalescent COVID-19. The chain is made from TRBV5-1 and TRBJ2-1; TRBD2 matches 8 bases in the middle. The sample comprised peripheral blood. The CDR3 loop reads CASSSSTSGSYNEQFF. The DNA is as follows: TGCGCCAGCAGCTCCTCAACCAGCGGGAGCTACAATGAGCAGTTCTTC. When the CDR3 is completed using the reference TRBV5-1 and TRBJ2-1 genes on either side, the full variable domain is KAGVTQTPRYLIKTRGQQVTLSCSPISGHRSVSWYQQTPGQGLQFLFEYFSETQRNKGNFPGRFSGRQFSNSRSEMNVSTLELGDSALYLCASSSSTSGSYNEQFFGPGTRLTVL.